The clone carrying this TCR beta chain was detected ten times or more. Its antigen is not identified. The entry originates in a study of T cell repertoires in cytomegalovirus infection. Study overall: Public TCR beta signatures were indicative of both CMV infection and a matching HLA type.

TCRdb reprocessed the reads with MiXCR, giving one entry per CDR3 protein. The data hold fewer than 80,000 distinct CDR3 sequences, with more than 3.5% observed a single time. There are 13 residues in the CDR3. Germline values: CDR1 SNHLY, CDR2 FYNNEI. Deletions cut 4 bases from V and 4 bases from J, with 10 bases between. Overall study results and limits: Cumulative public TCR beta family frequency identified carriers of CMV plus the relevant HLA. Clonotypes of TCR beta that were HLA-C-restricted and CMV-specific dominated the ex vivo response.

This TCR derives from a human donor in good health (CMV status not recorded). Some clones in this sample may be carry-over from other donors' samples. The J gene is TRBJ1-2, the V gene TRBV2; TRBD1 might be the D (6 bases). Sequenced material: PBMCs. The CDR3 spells CASSGDIRYGYTF. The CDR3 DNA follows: TGTGCCAGCAGTGGGGACATCCGCTATGGCTACACCTTC.